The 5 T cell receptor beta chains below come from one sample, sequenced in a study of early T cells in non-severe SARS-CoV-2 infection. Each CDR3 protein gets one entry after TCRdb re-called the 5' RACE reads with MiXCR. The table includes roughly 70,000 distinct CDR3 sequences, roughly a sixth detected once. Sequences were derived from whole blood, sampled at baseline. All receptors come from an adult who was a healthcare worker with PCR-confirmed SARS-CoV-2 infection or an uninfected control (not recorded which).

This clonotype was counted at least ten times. CDR3: CSARDYGQGGNQPQHF. The DNA for the CDR3 is TGCAGTGCTAGAGATTACGGGCAGGGGGGGAATCAGCCCCAGCATTTT. The chain joins TRBV20-1 to TRBJ1-5; 7 bases map to TRBD1. The junction had 9 bases not matched to a gene; V was cut back by 0 bases and J by 4 bases. The CDR3 is made up of 16 amino acids. Per germline, CDR1 DFQATT and CDR2 SNEGSKA (reference sequence).

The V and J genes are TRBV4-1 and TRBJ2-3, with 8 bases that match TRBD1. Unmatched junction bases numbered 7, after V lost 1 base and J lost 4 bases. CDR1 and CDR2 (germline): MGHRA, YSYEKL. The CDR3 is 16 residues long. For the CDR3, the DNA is TGCGCCAGCAGCCAAGGCCCGGACAGGGTACCAGATACGCAGTATTTT. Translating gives CASSQGPDRVPDTQYF.

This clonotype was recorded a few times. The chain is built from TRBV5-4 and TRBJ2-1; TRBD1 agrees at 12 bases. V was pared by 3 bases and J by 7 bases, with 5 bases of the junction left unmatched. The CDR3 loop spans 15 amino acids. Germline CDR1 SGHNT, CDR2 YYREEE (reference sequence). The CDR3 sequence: CASSWGQGARNEQFF. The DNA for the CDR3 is TGTGCCAGCAGCTGGGGACAGGGGGCTCGAAATGAGCAGTTCTTC.

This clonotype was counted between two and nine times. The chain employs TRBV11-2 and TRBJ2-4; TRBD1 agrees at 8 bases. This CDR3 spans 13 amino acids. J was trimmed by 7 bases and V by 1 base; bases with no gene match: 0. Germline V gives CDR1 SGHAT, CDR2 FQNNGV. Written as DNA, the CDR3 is TGTGCCAGCAGCTTAGGACAGGGGAACATTCAGTACTTC. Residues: CASSLGQGNIQYF.

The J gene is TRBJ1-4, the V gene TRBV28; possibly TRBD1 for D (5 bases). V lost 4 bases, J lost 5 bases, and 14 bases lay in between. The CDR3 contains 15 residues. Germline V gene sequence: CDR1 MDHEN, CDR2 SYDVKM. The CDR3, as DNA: TGTGCCAGCAGTTGGCAAAGGGGATGGAATGAAAAACTGTTTTTT. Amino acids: CASSWQRGWNEKLFF.